These 22 T cell receptor beta chains originate from one sample sequenced in a study of cytomegalovirus exposure and HLA in healthy donors (TCRdb year 2017). The method was the immunoSEQ multiplex PCR assay. For the multiplex PCR, a mixture combining 60 forward primers for TCR Vbeta segments and 13 reverse primers for TCR Jbeta segments was used. TCRdb carries this immuneACCESS record with in-frame sequences only. Its versions omit some clonotypes, under half of them owing to an unresolved V gene in the studies checked, with the rest unexplained. Within this sample are 110,000 to 150,000 clones, with 70% of them counted one time only. The top ten constitute 2.1% of the sample. Sequencing used PBMCs. Receptors originate from a woman aged 60-75 years in good health and CMV-seropositive.

V is TRBV28 and J is TRBJ1-2; D gene uncertain. V was shortened by 4 bases and J by 4 bases, with 7 bases between the two germline ends. From germline, CDR1 is MDHEN and CDR2 SYDVKM. This CDR3 region has 12 residues. Here the CDR3 DNA reads TGTGCCAGCAGTTCCGGGTTCTATGGCTACACCTTC. Translated, it gives CASSSGFYGYTF.

Here the CDR3 reads CATKKGTGGVEQYF. In nucleotides, the CDR3 is TGTGCCACAAAGAAGGGGACAGGGGGTGTAGAGCAGTACTTC. The chain recombines TRBV2 with TRBJ2-7; TRBD1 agrees at 11 bases. The V and J ends lost 10 bases and 7 bases, in that order; junction bases with no gene match: 12. In germline, CDR1 is SNHLY, CDR2 FYNNEI. The CDR3 contains 14 residues. Complete variable domain (other parts from reference TRBV2 and TRBJ2-7): EPEVTQTPSHQVTQMGQEVILRCVPISNHLYFYWYRQILGQKVEFLVSFYNNEISEKSEIFDDQFSVERPDGSNFTLKIRSTKLEDSAMYFCATKKGTGGVEQYFGPGTRLTVT.

V usage is TRBV9 and J usage is TRBJ1-1; 7 bases align to TRBD1. The germline CDR1 and CDR2 sequences are SGDLS and YYNGEE. V dropped 4 bases and J dropped 8; count of bases not matched to a gene: 8. The CDR3 length is 13 residues. The CDR3 DNA follows: TGTGCCAGCAGCCGAACAGGGGCTAAAGAAGCTTTCTTT. As protein: CASSRTGAKEAFF.

This clone occurred once. This chain links TRBV6-5 with TRBJ2-1, with D tentatively TRBD2 (5 bases). The ends were cut back, 6 bases at V and 7 bases at J, with 13 bases in the middle. The germline CDR1 and CDR2 sequences are MNHEY and SVGAGI. The CDR3 is 13 residues long. The CDR3 DNA reads as TGTGCCAGCAGCCGGGGTCGGGAAAATGAGCAGTTCTTC. Residues: CASSRGRENEQFF.

The chain has TRBV5-6 and TRBJ2-2, with TRBD1 matching 8 bases. The V and J ends lost 2 bases and 4 bases, in that order; junction bases with no gene match: 7. The CDR3 totals 16 residues. Germline CDR1 and CDR2: SGHDT and YYEEEE. The CDR3, as DNA: TGTGCCAGCAGCTTCTCGGACAGGGAGCCCACCGGGGAGCTGTTTTTT. Protein: CASSFSDREPTGELFF. Based on the CDR3 plus reference TRBV5-6 and TRBJ2-2, the full variable domain is DAGVTQSPTHLIKTRGQQVTLRCSPKSGHDTVSWYQQALGQGPQFIFQYYEEEERQRGNFPDRFSGHQFPNYSSELNVNALLLGDSALYLCASSFSDREPTGELFFGEGSRLTVL.

This chain uses TRBV5-1 with TRBJ2-4, with D unclear. The CDR3 is 16 amino acids. V was shortened by 4 bases and J by 1 base, with 15 bases between the two germline ends. Germline V CDR1 and CDR2: SGHRS, YFSETQ. The CDR3 coding sequence is TGCGCCAGCAGCCCCACGGCCGCGCGGGCCAAAAACATTCAGTACTTC. As protein: CASSPTAARAKNIQYF.

The chain carries TRBV2 and TRBJ2-1; the match to TRBD2 covers 9 bases. The V and J ends lost 8 bases and 6 bases, in that order; junction bases with no gene match: 8. This CDR3 is 14 amino acids long. Germline CDR1 and CDR2: SNHLY and FYNNEI. The CDR3 DNA reads as TGTGCCAGCTATCGGGCGGGAGGGTTCAATGAGCAGTTCTTC. It specifies CASYRAGGFNEQFF.

The V gene is TRBV2, the J gene TRBJ2-5, with TRBD2 identical over 7 bases. Losses at the gene ends were 6 bases for V and 4 bases for J; bases not matched to a gene: 8. Germline CDR1 is SNHLY and CDR2 is FYNNEI. The CDR3 runs to 14 residues. CDR3 bases: TGTGCCAGCAGGGGGCGCTGGGAGGGAGAGACCCAGTACTTC. This translates into CASRGRWEGETQYF.

In its sample, this clone was seen a few times. The CDR3 region is CAWSVQAGYTF. The CDR3 bases are TGTGCCTGGAGTGTTCAAGCTGGCTACACCTTC. The chain carries TRBV30 and TRBJ1-2; no clear D. Per germline, CDR1 GTSNPN and CDR2 SVGIG (reference sequence). The CDR3 totals 11 residues. The V end was cut by 0 bases, the J end by 7 bases, with 6 bases between.

The V call is TRBV4-2, the J call TRBJ1-5; 7 bases line up with TRBD1. Germline CDR1 and CDR2: LGHNA and YNFKEQ. The CDR3 is made up of 16 amino acids. J lost 1 base, V lost 2 bases, and 5 bases had no gene match. The CDR3 DNA is TGTGCCAGCAGCCAATCACAGGGGTCGAGCAATCAGCCCCAGCATTTT. Residues: CASSQSQGSSNQPQHF.

This chain links TRBV11-2 with TRBJ1-1; D remains unclear. Germline V gene data show CDR1 as SGHAT and CDR2 as FQNNGV. Trimming removed 0 bases at V and 2 bases at J, with 10 bases between. The CDR3 covers 15 residues. Here the CDR3 reads CASSLDSGRNTEAFF. CDR3 bases: TGTGCCAGCAGCTTAGATTCAGGCCGAAACACTGAAGCTTTCTTT.

The CDR3 sequence is CASSSTGTETQYF. In DNA, the CDR3 is TGTGCCAGCAGCTCGACAGGGACGGAGACCCAGTACTTC. The chain links TRBV5-6 to TRBJ2-5; 7 bases map to TRBD1. After removal of 3 bases from V and 5 bases from J, the junction contained 4 bases not matched to a gene. The CDR3 has 13 residues. CDR1 and CDR2 (germline): SGHDT, YYEEEE.

This chain connects TRBV2 to TRBJ2-7, with TRBD2 matching over 11 bases. J was trimmed by 5 bases and V by 4 bases; bases with no gene match: 10. Germline CDR1 SNHLY, CDR2 FYNNEI. The CDR3 spans 16 residues. The CDR3 loop is CASSGTSGPLRNEQYF. The DNA for the CDR3 is TGTGCCAGCAGTGGGACTAGCGGGCCCCTTCGGAACGAGCAGTACTTC.

This clone showed up just a few times. This sequence joins TRBV5-8 and TRBJ1-1; 7 bases are shared with TRBD1. Germline V CDR1 and CDR2: SGHTS, YDEGEE. Trimming removed 0 bases from V and 7 bases from J; junction bases left unmatched: 12. This CDR3 spans 16 amino acids. The CDR3 loop is CASSLALYRGIVEAFF. In DNA form, the CDR3 reads TGTGCCAGCAGCTTGGCTTTGTACAGGGGTATTGTTGAAGCTTTCTTT.

This clone was counted between two and nine times. The gene calls are TRBV30 and TRBJ2-1, with 7 bases fitting TRBD1. V trimming: 7 bases; J trimming: 2 bases; junction bases outside the gene matches: 8. The CDR3 loop spans 14 amino acids. Looked up from germline, CDR1 is GTSNPN and CDR2 is SVGIG (reference sequence). CDR3 nucleotide sequence: TGTGCCTCAAGACAGGGCGACACCTACAATGAGCAGTTCTTC. It yields the protein CASRQGDTYNEQFF.

The chain combines TRBV5-1 with TRBJ2-5; no clear D. This CDR3 region has 11 residues. The germline V and J ends were trimmed by 6 bases and 2 bases, with 5 bases remaining between them. Germline lookup yields CDR1 SGHRS and CDR2 YFSETQ. The CDR3 DNA is TGCGCCAGCAAGACTCAAGAGACCCAGTACTTC. This gives the protein CASKTQETQYF.

This clone was counted a few times. The rearrangement links TRBV27 to TRBJ2-3, with TRBD1 as a possible D gene (6 bases). CDR1 and CDR2 from the germline V gene are MNHEY and SMNVEV (reference sequence). The CDR3 loop spans 16 amino acids. Between the trimmed V and J ends, which lost 6 bases and 2 bases, there was a span of 18 bases. The CDR3 sequence: CASRGEWGTPTDTQYF. CDR3 in DNA: TGTGCCAGCAGAGGAGAATGGGGGACACCCACAGATACGCAGTATTTT.

The genes are TRBV29-1 and TRBJ2-1, with D possibly TRBD2 on 6 matching bases. This CDR3 contains 14 residues. The V gene's germline CDR1 is SQVTM and CDR2 ANQGSEA. V lost 7 bases, J lost 1 base, and 14 bases lay in between. The CDR3 loop reads CSDVPGGSYNEQFF. CDR3 DNA sequence: TGCAGCGACGTCCCAGGAGGGTCCTACAATGAGCAGTTCTTC.

The chain employs TRBV6-5 and TRBJ1-1; 7 nucleotides agree with TRBD1. Germline loops: CDR1 MNHEY, CDR2 SVGAGI. The CDR3 has 15 amino acids. Trimming removed 5 bases from V and 2 bases from J; junction bases left unmatched: 8. The CDR3 region is CASSRTGDLNTEAFF. In DNA form, the CDR3 reads TGTGCCAGCAGTCGAACAGGGGACCTAAACACTGAAGCTTTCTTT.

In nucleotides, the CDR3 is TGCGCCAGCAGCTTGTCAGGGGGGAACACTGAAGCTTTCTTT. This codes for CASSLSGGNTEAFF. This chain uses TRBV5-1 with TRBJ1-1, with TRBD1 matching 7 bases. The CDR3 is made up of 14 amino acids. Per the germline V gene, CDR1 is SGHRS and CDR2 is YFSETQ. J was trimmed by 1 base and V by 1 base; bases with no gene match: 1.

This clone was seen only once. V and J are TRBV6-1 and TRBJ2-1; 8 positions match TRBD2. Trimming took 7 bases from V and 0 from J; bases not matched to a gene: 5. CDR3 size: 15 residues. Germline values: CDR1 MNHNS, CDR2 SASEGT. The CDR3 sequence: CASTASGFSYNEQFF. CDR3 sequence (DNA): TGTGCCAGCACGGCTAGCGGGTTCTCCTACAATGAGCAGTTCTTC.

The J gene is TRBJ1-2, the V gene TRBV7-9; maybe TRBD1 (6 bases). V was cut by 2 bases and J by 3 bases, with 13 bases left in between. CDR3 length equals 15 residues. The germline CDR1 and CDR2 sequences are SEHNR and FQNEAQ (reference sequence). The CDR3 region has the DNA TGTGCCAGCAGCTTAACAGGGCTGGGGTACTATGGCTACACCTTC. Its translation: CASSLTGLGYYGYTF.